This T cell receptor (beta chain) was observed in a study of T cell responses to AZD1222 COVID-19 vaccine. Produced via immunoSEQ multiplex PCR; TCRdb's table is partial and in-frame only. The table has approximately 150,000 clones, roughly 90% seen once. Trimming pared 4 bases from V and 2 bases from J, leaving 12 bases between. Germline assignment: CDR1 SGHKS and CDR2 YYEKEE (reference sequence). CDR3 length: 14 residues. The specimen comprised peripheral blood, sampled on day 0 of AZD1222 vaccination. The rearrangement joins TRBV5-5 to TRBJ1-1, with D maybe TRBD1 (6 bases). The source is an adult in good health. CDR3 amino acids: CASSRDRLNTEAFF. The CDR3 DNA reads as TGTGCCAGCAGCCGTGACAGGCTAAACACTGAAGCTTTCTTT.